The next 9 T cell receptor beta chains were all read from a single sample in a study of blood T cell repertoires in COVID-19. The table came from immunoSEQ multiplex PCR; TCRdb's copy has only in-frame clones and leaves some out. The sample contains about 120,000 clones, over 70% of which appear only once. Sequencing used peripheral blood. These receptor sequences come from a woman aged 70 to 79 with acute or convalescent COVID-19.

The chain carries TRBV18 and TRBJ2-7; 8 bases fit TRBD1. The CDR3 runs 15 residues. After removal of 4 bases from V and 2 bases from J, the junction contained 7 bases not matched to a gene. Germline CDR1 KGHSH, CDR2 LQKENI. The CDR3 nucleotides are TGTGCCAGCTCACAAGGCCGGGACAGGACCTACGAGCAGTACTTC. It specifies CASSQGRDRTYEQYF.

J is TRBJ2-3 and V is TRBV19; D remains ambiguous. The ends were cut back, 3 bases at V and 0 bases at J, with 13 bases in the middle. This CDR3 has 16 residues. Germline CDR1 and CDR2: LNHDA and SQIVND (reference sequence). Here the CDR3 DNA reads TGTGCCAGTAGTATGTTTTTCTATCAAAGCACAGATACGCAGTATTTT. The encoded protein is CASSMFFYQSTDTQYF.

The CDR3 spells CAISVDISNYGYTF. The CDR3 DNA follows: TGTGCCATCAGTGTCGACATCTCTAACTATGGCTACACCTTC. V and J are TRBV10-3 and TRBJ1-2; D is undetermined. V was pared by 4 bases and J by 0 bases, with 9 bases between. The CDR3 runs to 14 residues. Germline loops: CDR1 ENHRY, CDR2 SYGVKD.

The chain links TRBV5-1 to TRBJ1-2; the D is unclear. In germline, CDR1 is SGHRS, CDR2 YFSETQ. This CDR3 spans 14 amino acids. V was pared by 4 bases and J by 2 bases, with 12 bases between. The CDR3 coding sequence is TGCGCCAGCAGCAAGCCGGGAGCAAACTATGGCTACACCTTC. Translated, it gives CASSKPGANYGYTF.

V is TRBV29-1 and J is TRBJ2-7; 11 bases map to TRBD1. Germline V gene lookup returns CDR1 SQVTM and CDR2 ANQGSEA. CDR3 size: 16 residues. The junction had 14 bases not matched to a gene; V was cut back by 3 bases and J by 7 bases. The CDR3 here is CSVDAPPGQGVREQYF. CDR3 DNA sequence: TGCAGCGTTGATGCACCTCCGGGACAGGGGGTTCGTGAGCAGTACTTC.

Regarding this clone: Within the sample, other DNA sequences also encode this same CDR3. V is TRBV18 and J is TRBJ2-3; 8 nucleotides agree with TRBD2. Germline loops: CDR1 KGHSH, CDR2 LQKENI. Losses at the gene ends were 5 bases for V and 5 bases for J; bases not matched to a gene: 9. The CDR3 consists of 15 residues. The CDR3 bases are TGTGCCAGCTCAGCCGGGACTAGTGGGGGAGATACGCAGTATTTT. This codes for CASSAGTSGGDTQYF.

The count of this clone is one. The gene calls are TRBV25-1 and TRBJ2-7; D not resolved. This CDR3 is built from 15 residues. From germline, CDR1 is MGHDK and CDR2 SYGVNS. V was clipped by 2 bases and J by 0 bases, with 11 bases between them. The CDR3 bases are TGTGCCAGCAGTGAAATCTCCTCGAGCTCCTACGAGCAGTACTTC. As protein: CASSEISSSSYEQYF.

The table lists this clone with a few counts. This rearrangement joins TRBV5-4 to TRBJ1-6, with 10 bases that match TRBD1. The CDR3 length is 15 residues. Germline CDR1 and CDR2: SGHNT and YYREEE (reference sequence). Losses at the gene ends were 3 bases for V and 4 bases for J; bases not matched to a gene: 1. This CDR3 is CASSWDRGYNSPLHF. CDR3 nucleotides: TGTGCCAGCAGCTGGGACAGGGGTTATAATTCACCCCTCCACTTT.

This chain connects TRBV29-1 to TRBJ1-1; D perhaps matches TRBD1 (6 bases). This CDR3 has 12 amino acids. The germline V gene has CDR1 SQVTM and CDR2 ANQGSEA. Deletions cut 6 bases from V and 0 bases from J, with 8 bases between. CDR3 loop: CSVGQLNTEAFF. The CDR3 DNA reads as TGCAGCGTAGGACAGCTGAACACTGAAGCTTTCTTT. Together with reference TRBV29-1 and TRBJ1-1, the CDR3 gives the full variable domain: SAVISQKPSRDICQRGTSLTIQCQVDSQVTMMFWYRQQPGQSLTLIATANQGSEATYESGFVIDKFPISRPNLTFSTLTVSNMSPEDSSIYLCSVGQLNTEAFFGQGTRLTVV.